This TCR beta chain was sequenced for a study of blood T cell repertoires in COVID-19 (dated by TCRdb to between 2020 and 2021). General notes on the study: Samples from collaborators originated in the United States, Italy and Spain and spanned both the acute and convalescent phases of COVID-19. The prospective study material was composed of cDNA or gDNA derived from T cells, B-cell-depleted T cells, or PBMCs. The dataset comprised deeply sampled blood TCRbeta repertoires from subjects exposed to, actively infected with, or recovered from COVID-19. The repertoires were released in a freely available public database intended as a resource for research on the immune response to SARS-CoV-2. Samples came from the ongoing ImmuneRACE study (first 160 participants) plus 1,254 subjects from 6 global collaborators. Sample metadata almost always included a de-identified subject ID, COVID-19 status, age in years and sex. Where available, HLA class I and class II types were taken from metadata supplied by the sample provider and were not determined by assay-based typing. The study at large found these results: Clinical and demographic metadata were provided uncurated, with the amount varying by source and participant.

Participants in the prospective study were aged about 18 to 95 years, lived in about two dozen United States geographic areas, and enrolled through a virtual design. In the prospective study, participants were assigned to cohorts based on the clinical history participants reported in a screening survey and a study questionnaire. Recovered participants in ImmuneRACE Cohort 3 were defined by two consecutive negative NP/OP PCR tests, clearance by a healthcare professional, or resolution of symptoms. Mobile phlebotomists in the prospective study collected whole blood, serum and a nasopharyngeal or oropharyngeal swab from every participant. Over a roughly 2-month period, participants in the prospective study had the option of providing additional blood draws and questionnaires. Before DNA extraction, prospective study blood samples were shipped either frozen or at room temperature. TCRbeta CDR3 regions were amplified from genomic DNA using the immunoSEQ Assay, a bias-controlled multiplex PCR. In the original analysis: The number of nucleated cells in each sample was estimated by amplification of reference gene primers within the assay. Sequence reads were collapsed and filtered to measure the absolute abundance of every unique TCRbeta CDR3 rearrangement. For each sample, productive Simpson clonality was calculated by taking the square root of Simpson's diversity index across productive rearrangements. TCRdb re-hosts the immuneACCESS table, in-frame sequences only. Its copies lack some clones; in the studies checked, an unresolved V gene accounts for under half of them, and the cause for the rest is not known. V, J and clone size were drawn from that table, and D and trimming were deduced from the DNA. This sample holds 300,000 to 450,000 clones; about 90% were observed only once. The top ten hold under 1.3% of the sample.

To note about this clone: The clone's antigen remains unknown. No base qualities exist here, and no much larger clone lies one base off it.

A distance of 7 bases separates the germline ends of V and J, which lose 2 bases and 2 bases respectively. From a lookup of the germline V gene, CDR1 and CDR2 are MDHEN and SYDVKM. The CDR3 sequence holds 14 residues, the cysteine and phenylalanine included. The DNA shown is the 42-base CDR3, in frame from base 1. This receptor was obtained from a woman aged 25 to 45 who had recovered from COVID-19. The sequencing input was PBMCs or T cells enriched from blood (not recorded which). The chain joins TRBV28 to TRBJ1-3, with the D gene too uncertain to name. The CDR3 sequence is CASSLGGTGNTIYF. The nucleotide sequence reads as follows: TGTGCCAGCAGTTTAGGAGGGACTGGAAACACCATATATTTT.